What follows are 6 T cell receptor beta chains derived from one specimen sequenced in a study of T cells expressing NK-cell markers. Reprocessing the 5' RACE reads, TCRdb reports a single entry for every CDR3 protein and omits DNA. The listing records 200,000 to 300,000 distinct CDR3 sequences. Specimen: blood T cells: a sorted CD56 or NKG2C T cell subset, CD4+ or CD8+ T cells, or bulk PBMC T cells (not recorded which). The receptors come from a man aged 18 to 29 in good health.

This sequence joins TRBV6-1 and TRBJ1-2; TCRdb designates TRBD1, a call that cannot be tested without DNA. Germline CDR1 MNHNS, CDR2 SASEGT. This CDR3 has 13 residues. Here the CDR3 reads CASTHRDRGGHTF.

The chain joins TRBV18 to TRBJ2-1. CDR1 and CDR2 from the germline V gene are KGHSH and LQKENI. The CDR3 consists of 11 residues. CDR3 in amino acids: CASLEVDEQFF.

The genes are TRBV5-1 and TRBJ2-7; TCRdb gives TRBD2 as the D gene, but with no DNA this cannot be confirmed. The CDR3 sequence is 16 residues long. In germline, CDR1 is SGHRS, CDR2 YFSETQ. CDR3 loop: CASSLAQGSGSGEQYF.

CDR3 amino acids: CASSSLTSTDTQYF. This sequence joins TRBV5-8 and TRBJ2-3; absent DNA, TCRdb's TRBD1 call cannot be checked. This CDR3 contains 14 residues. Germline CDR1 is SGHTS and CDR2 is YDEGEE.

The rearrangement links TRBV25-1 to TRBJ1-1; TCRdb's D call of TRBD1 is untestable without DNA. The germline CDR1 and CDR2 sequences are MGHDK and SYGVNS. The CDR3 totals 14 residues. Here the CDR3 reads CASTETGWNTEAFF.

The chain's CDR3 is CASSDSGSGSGELFF. V and J are TRBV7-8 and TRBJ2-2. The CDR3 is made up of 15 amino acids. CDR1 and CDR2 from the germline V gene are SGHVS and FQNEAQ. Drawing the rest from reference TRBV7-8 and TRBJ2-2, the complete variable domain is GAGVSQSPRYKVAKRGQDVALRCDPISGHVSLFWYQQALGQGPEFLTYFQNEAQLDKSGLPSDRFFAERPEGSVSTLKIQRTQQEDSAVYLCASSDSGSGSGELFFGEGSRLTVL.